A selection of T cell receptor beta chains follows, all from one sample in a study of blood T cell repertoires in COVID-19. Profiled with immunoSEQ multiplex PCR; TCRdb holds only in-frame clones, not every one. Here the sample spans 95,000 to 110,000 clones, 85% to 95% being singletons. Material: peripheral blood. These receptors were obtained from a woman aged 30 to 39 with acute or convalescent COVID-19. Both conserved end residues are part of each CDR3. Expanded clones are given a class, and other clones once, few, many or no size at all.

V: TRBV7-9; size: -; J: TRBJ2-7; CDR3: CASSTLDKPYEQYF
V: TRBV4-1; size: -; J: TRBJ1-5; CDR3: CASSQGAGNQPQHF
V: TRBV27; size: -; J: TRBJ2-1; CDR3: CASSSGTTPYNEQFF
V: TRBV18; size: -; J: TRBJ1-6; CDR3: CASSQDREHSPLHF
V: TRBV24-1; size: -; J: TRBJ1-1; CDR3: CAVGRMNTEAFF
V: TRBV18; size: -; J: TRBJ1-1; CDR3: CASSLPGRADTEAFF
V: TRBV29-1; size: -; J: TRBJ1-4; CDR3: CSVAFGFNEKLFF
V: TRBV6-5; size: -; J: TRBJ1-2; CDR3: CASSYSTQNYGYTF
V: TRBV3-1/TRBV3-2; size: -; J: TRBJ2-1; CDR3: CASSLDREIYNEQFF
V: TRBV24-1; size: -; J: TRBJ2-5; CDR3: CATSVPGVETQYF
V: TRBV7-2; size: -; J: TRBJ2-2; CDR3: CASSLGLAFTGELFF
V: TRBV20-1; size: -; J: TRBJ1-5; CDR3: CSAKGDQPQHF
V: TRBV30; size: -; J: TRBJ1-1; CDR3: CAWSEAGLGTEAFF
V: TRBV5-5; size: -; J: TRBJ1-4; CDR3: CASSLGETGDLREKLFF
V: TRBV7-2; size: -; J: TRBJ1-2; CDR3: CASSLLVQRHFYGYTF
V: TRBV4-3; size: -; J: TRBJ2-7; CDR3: CASSPDTSGRSYEQYF
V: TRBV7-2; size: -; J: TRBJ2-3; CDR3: CASSRAGVTDTQYF
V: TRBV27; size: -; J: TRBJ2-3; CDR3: CASSPLFGTSGPTDTQYF
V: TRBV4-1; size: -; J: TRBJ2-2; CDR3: CASSQEGLAGVDTGELFF
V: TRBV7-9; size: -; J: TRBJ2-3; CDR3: CASSPPGDTQYF
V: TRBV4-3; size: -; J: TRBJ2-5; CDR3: CASSQDREETQYF
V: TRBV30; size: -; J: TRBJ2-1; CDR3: CAWSVLERGGRDNEQFF
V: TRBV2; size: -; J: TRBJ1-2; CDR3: CASSEATIYGYTF
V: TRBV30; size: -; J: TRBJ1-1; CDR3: CAWSKTRDYTEAFF
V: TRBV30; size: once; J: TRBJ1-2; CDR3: CAWTPGQGYGYTF
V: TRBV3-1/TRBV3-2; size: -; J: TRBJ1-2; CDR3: CASSRGTGGDYGYTF
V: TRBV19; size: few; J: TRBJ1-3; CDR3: CASSKGGDGNTIYF
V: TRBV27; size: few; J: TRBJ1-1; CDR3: CASSISTGARVRTEAFF
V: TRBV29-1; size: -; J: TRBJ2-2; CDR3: CSVGQNTGELFF
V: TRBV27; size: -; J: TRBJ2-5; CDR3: CASSLLGAGQETQYF
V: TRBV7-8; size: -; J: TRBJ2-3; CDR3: CASRRTGQGASGGDTQYF
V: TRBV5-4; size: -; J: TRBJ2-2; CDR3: CASSLGGKTGELFF
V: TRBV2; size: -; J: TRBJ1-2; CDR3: CASSRTTGLIMGYTF
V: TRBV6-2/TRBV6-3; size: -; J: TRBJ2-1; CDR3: CASSRTSGRWDEQFF
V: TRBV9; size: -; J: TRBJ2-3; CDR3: CASSTTSGGPPSTDTQYF
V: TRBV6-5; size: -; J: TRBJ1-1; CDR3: CASSYSQANTEAFF
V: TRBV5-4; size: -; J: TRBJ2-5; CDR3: CASSLLAGGPGGETQYF
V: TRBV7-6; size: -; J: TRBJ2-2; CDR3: CASSVEGRGIKAGELFF
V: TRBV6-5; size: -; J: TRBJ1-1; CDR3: CASSYRLDSTEAFF
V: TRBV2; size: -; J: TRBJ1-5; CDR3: CASRRHGNNQPQHF
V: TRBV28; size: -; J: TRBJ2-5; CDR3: CASSFFLRSETQYF
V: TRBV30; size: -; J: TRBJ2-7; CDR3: CAWRANGYEQYF
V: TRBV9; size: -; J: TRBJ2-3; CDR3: CASSVRASGTDTQYF
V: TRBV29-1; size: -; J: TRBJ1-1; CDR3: CSSGDEAFF
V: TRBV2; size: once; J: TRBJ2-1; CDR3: CASSEARSGVLFF
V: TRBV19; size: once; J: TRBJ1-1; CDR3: CASSIQGVTEAFF
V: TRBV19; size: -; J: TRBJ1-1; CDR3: CASSSNRGLLMNTEAFF
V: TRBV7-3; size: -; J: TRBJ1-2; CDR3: CASSLRTGGDYGYTF
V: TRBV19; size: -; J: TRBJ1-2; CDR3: CAAYKQGIYGYTF
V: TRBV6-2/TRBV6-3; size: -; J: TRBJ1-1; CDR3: CASSYGGTGVSEAFF
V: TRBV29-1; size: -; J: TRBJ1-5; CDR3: CSVQTGPGNQPQHF
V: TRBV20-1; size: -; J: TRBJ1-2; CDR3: CSASHRVGGYTF
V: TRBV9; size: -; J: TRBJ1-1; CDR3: CASSVGQRNTEAFF
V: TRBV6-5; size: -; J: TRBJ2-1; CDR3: CASSYSLAGAEQFF